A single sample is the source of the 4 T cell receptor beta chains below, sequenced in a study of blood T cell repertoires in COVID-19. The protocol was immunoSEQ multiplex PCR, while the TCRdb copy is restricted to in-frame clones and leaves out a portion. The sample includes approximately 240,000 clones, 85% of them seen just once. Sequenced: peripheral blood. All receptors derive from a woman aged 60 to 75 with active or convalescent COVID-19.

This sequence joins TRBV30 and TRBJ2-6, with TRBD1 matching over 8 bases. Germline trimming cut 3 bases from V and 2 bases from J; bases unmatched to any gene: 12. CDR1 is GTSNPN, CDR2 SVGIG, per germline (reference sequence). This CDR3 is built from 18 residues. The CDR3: CAWSGLDRGPPGANVLTF. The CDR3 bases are TGTGCCTGGAGCGGCCTCGACAGGGGCCCCCCTGGGGCCAACGTCCTGACTTTC.

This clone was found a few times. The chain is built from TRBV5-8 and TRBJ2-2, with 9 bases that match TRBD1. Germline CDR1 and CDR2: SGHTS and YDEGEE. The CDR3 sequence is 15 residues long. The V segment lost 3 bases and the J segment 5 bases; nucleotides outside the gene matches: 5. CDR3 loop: CASSYDGTGTGELFF. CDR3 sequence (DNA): TGTGCCAGCAGCTACGACGGGACAGGGACCGGGGAGCTGTTTTTT.

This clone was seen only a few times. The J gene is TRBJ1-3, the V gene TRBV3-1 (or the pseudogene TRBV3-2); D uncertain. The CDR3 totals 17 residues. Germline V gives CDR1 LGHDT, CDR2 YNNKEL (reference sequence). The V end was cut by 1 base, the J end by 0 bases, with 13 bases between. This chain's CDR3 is CASSQGVAVHSGNTIYF. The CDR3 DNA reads TGTGCCAGCAGCCAAGGCGTTGCGGTTCACTCTGGAAACACCATATATTTT.

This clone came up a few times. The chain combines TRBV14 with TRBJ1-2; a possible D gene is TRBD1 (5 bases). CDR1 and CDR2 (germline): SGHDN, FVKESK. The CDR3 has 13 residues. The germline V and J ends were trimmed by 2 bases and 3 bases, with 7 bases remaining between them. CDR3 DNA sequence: TGTGCCAGCAGCCAACGACAGCACTATGGCTACACCTTC. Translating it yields CASSQRQHYGYTF.